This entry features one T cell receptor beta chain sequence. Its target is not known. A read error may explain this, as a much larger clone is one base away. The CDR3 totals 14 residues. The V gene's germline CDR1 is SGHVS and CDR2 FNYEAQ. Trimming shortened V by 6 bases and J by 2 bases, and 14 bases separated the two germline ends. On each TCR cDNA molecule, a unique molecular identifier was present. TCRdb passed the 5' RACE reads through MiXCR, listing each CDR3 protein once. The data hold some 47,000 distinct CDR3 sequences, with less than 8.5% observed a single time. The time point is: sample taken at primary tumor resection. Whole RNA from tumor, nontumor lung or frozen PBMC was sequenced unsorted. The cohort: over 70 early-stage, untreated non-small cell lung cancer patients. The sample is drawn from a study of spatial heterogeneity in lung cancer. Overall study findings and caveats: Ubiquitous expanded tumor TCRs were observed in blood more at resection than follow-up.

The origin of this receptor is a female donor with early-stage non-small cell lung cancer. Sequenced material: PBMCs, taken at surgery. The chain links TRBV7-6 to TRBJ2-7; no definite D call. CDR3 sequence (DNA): TGTGCCAGCAGAGGAGACACCAGAGCCTACGAGCAGTACTTC. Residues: CASRGDTRAYEQYF.